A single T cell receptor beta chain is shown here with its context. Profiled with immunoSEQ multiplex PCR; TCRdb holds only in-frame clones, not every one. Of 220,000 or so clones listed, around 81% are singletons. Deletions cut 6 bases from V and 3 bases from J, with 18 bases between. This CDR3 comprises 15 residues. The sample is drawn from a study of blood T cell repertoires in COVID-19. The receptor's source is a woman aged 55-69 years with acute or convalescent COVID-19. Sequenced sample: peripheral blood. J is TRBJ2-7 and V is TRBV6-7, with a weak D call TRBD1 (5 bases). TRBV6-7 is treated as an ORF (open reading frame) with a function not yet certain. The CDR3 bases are TGTGCCAGCAGGCCAAGGACACCAAAGTACTACGAGCAGTACTTC. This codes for CASRPRTPKYYEQYF.